The sequence of this TCR beta chain was determined in a study of T-cell memory formation after mild COVID-19. TCRdb reprocessed the 5' RACE reads via MiXCR and lists one record per CDR3 protein. The data contain 350,000 to 500,000 distinct CDR3 sequences, under 20% of them singletons. Remarks on this clonotype: Its matching antigen is unknown.

Per the germline V gene, CDR1 is SGHRS and CDR2 is YFSETQ. The CDR3 is made up of 16 amino acids. V lost 0 bases and J lost 4, with 16 bases in between. Overall study findings and caveats: Mostly located in CM and EM were contracting CD4+ clones, with contracting CD8+ clones located in EMRA. Among clones contracting day 15 to 85, CD4/CD8 was balanced, whereas later expanders leaned CD4+.

The sequenced material came from PBMCs or a T cell subset sorted from them (not recorded which). The chain carries TRBV5-1 and TRBJ1-1; a possible D gene is TRBD1 (5 bases). The receptor comes from a man younger than 35 who had mild COVID-19 (a few samples of this study predate the infection). Cell type and time point are not known. The DNA of the CDR3 is TGCGCCAGCAGCTTGGCCTTAGAAAGGGGAGGCACTGAAGCTTTCTTT. Its translation is CASSLALERGGTEAFF.